A selection of T cell receptor beta chains follows, all from one sample in a study of T-cell memory formation after mild COVID-19. Each CDR3 protein is one row after TCRdb ran MiXCR on the 5' RACE reads. The repertoire holds roughly 200,000 distinct CDR3 sequences, with 7.5% to 10% as singletons. Material: PBMCs or a T cell subset sorted from them (not recorded which). The origin of the receptors is a man between 18 and 35 years old who had mild COVID-19 (a few samples of this study predate the infection). Cell type and time point are not known. Each CDR3 is given without its conserved first and last residue. Fields, in order: CDR3 protein, D gene, V gene. A D gene is named only where the DNA matches it firmly.

CDR3: ASSLRGVADTQY; D: TRBD2; V: TRBV5-5
CDR3: ASSPARGSGETQY; D: NA; V: TRBV7-2
CDR3: AGNPSGANVLT; D: NA; V: TRBV12-3/TRBV12-4
CDR3: ASSFRDRGLYTQY; D: TRBD1; V: TRBV7-2
CDR3: ASSDRLAPYEQY; D: TRBD2; V: TRBV9
CDR3: ASSLQRGEGETQY; D: TRBD2; V: TRBV7-2
CDR3: ASSFMTSANTGELF; D: TRBD2; V: TRBV5-1
CDR3: ASSQTQVALGEQF; D: NA; V: TRBV4-1
CDR3: SARDSRRGPDTQY; D: NA; V: TRBV20-1
CDR3: ASSLKATASGGAETQY; D: TRBD2; V: TRBV5-1
CDR3: ASSPGHPTIY; D: NA; V: TRBV18
CDR3: ASSQLPGVQETQY; D: NA; V: TRBV4-3
CDR3: ASNEPPGSPLH; D: NA; V: TRBV7-2
CDR3: ASSPGARAYEQY; D: NA; V: TRBV3-1
CDR3: ASSDRGQGAETQY; D: TRBD1; V: TRBV7-9
CDR3: ASSVTGSYEQY; D: NA; V: TRBV4-2
CDR3: ASSLEVGGAYEQY; D: TRBD2; V: TRBV5-1
CDR3: ASSRSLPLRKQPQH; D: NA; V: TRBV4-1
CDR3: ATSEPGTGGTDTQY; D: TRBD1; V: TRBV24-1
CDR3: ASSLSPMGVLF; D: NA; V: TRBV7-9
CDR3: SADRSEDYGYT; D: NA; V: TRBV29-1
CDR3: ASSYGMEYTDTQY; D: NA; V: TRBV6-5
CDR3: ASSLAGWETQY; D: NA; V: TRBV7-2
CDR3: ASSPWDRETQY; D: TRBD1; V: TRBV23-1
CDR3: ASTKSWDTIYSPLH; D: NA; V: TRBV9
CDR3: ASSQERGFAGAVTDTQY; D: NA; V: TRBV3-1
CDR3: SVEVGGQGLLNTQY; D: TRBD1; V: TRBV29-1
CDR3: ASSLGRLGRSQETQY; D: NA; V: TRBV7-3
CDR3: ASTPGGVLSTF; D: NA; V: TRBV6-5
CDR3: ASSYRGQGGTEAF; D: TRBD1; V: TRBV6-5
CDR3: ASSPGGSTGEQF; D: TRBD2; V: TRBV11-2
CDR3: ASSQQAGRGEQY; D: NA; V: TRBV7-2
CDR3: ASSLVPPRQGYT; D: NA; V: TRBV5-8
CDR3: ASPPETQY; D: NA; V: TRBV6-2/TRBV6-3
CDR3: ASSLAITEAF; D: NA; V: TRBV28
CDR3: ASSLHISVETQY; D: NA; V: TRBV6-1
CDR3: ASSLDSRQPQH; D: NA; V: TRBV27
CDR3: ASSLVRAGGLSYNEQF; D: TRBD2; V: TRBV7-2
CDR3: ASSSQRVAERTSYEQY; D: NA; V: TRBV7-8
CDR3: ASSLQGESSYNEQF; D: TRBD1; V: TRBV5-1
CDR3: SGTSHRAGQPQH; D: NA; V: TRBV20-1
CDR3: ASSLGHETQY; D: NA; V: TRBV5-1
CDR3: ASSLVGRGEKLF; D: NA; V: TRBV12-3/TRBV12-4
CDR3: ASSLGGPGTEAF; D: NA; V: TRBV7-6
CDR3: ASSDWTRELF; D: NA; V: TRBV6-1